The text below deals with one TCR beta chain. What it binds is unknown. Co-extracted RNA and DNA came from roughly 20-30 mg of unsorted bulk tissue. The study found over 90% viable tumor cells in every tumor sample. The record originates from a study of tumor-infiltrating lymphocytes in primary liver carcinoma. General study points: A significantly higher top-250-clone fraction was found in tumors than in blood (p = 0.039).

Looked up from germline, CDR1 is SQVTM and CDR2 is ANQGSEA. The CDR3 extends over 16 amino acids. TCR beta cDNA was reverse-transcribed from around 0.55 ug of total RNA. The reaction used a constant-region primer and ProtoScript II reverse transcriptase. Slightly modified ARM-PCR with three nested multiplex PCR rounds yielded TCR beta libraries. TRBV1-TRBV30 forward primers paired with a C-beta reverse primer drove the first two PCR rounds, roughly 9 cycles each. TCRdb used MiXCR to reprocess the multiplex PCR reads, holding one entry per CDR3 protein. The table has fewer than 250,000 distinct CDR3 sequences, 85% seen once.

The chain carries TRBV29-1 and TRBJ2-7; the D is unclear. This TCR derives from a man aged 35 to 55 with primary liver carcinoma and hepatitis B virus infection. Sequencing used tumor tissue from primary liver carcinoma. CDR3 amino acids: CGAMTSGIGTPYEQYF. In nucleotides, the CDR3 is TGCGGCGCCATGACATCTGGGATAGGCACTCCCTACGAGCAGTACTTC.